This TCR beta chain was observed in a study of cytomegalovirus exposure and HLA in healthy donors. Each of the donors was a healthy bone marrow donor. PCR used 60 Vbeta primers and 13 Jbeta primers. The table came from immunoSEQ multiplex PCR; TCRdb's copy has only in-frame clones and leaves some out. The sample shows 90,000 to 120,000 clones, approximately 72% of them seen only once. The CDR3 is 19 residues long. V gave up 6 bases and J gave up 0 bases, with 21 bases separating them. Germline-derived CDR1 and CDR2 are MGHRA and YSYEKL. The rearrangement links TRBV4-1 to TRBJ1-6; D call uncertain. Sequenced sample: PBMCs. This TCR came from a male donor in good health and CMV-seropositive. The DNA for the CDR3 is TGCGCCAGCAGTCAAAGACGGGAGGGAATCGGCTCCTATAATTCACCCCTCCACTTT. It is translated as CASSQRREGIGSYNSPLHF.